A selection of T cell receptor beta chains follows, all from one sample in a study of blood T cell repertoires in COVID-19. TCRdb's table, derived via immunoSEQ multiplex PCR, lists solely in-frame clones and lacks some. The sample contains approximately 390,000 clones, roughly 86% of which appear only once. The sample comprised PBMCs or T cells enriched from blood (not recorded which). These receptor sequences come from a woman in her thirties or forties with acute COVID-19. Both conserved end residues are part of each CDR3. The order of the fields is D gene, V gene, clone size, J gene, CDR3 DNA, CDR3 protein. D genes are given only for firm matches. Size is stated for part of the rows, as once, few or many counts, or as a class when the clone is expanded.

d_call: TRBD1; v_call: TRBV18; clone_size: -; j_call: TRBJ1-3; cdr3_nt: TGTGCCAGCTCCCTTGGACAGGGTGGCTCTGGAAACACCATATATTTT; cdr3_aa: CASSLGQGGSGNTIYF
d_call: TRBD1; v_call: TRBV6-5; clone_size: -; j_call: TRBJ1-5; cdr3_nt: TGTGCCAGCAGTTTACAGGGGGGAAGCAATCAGCCCCAGCATTTT; cdr3_aa: CASSLQGGSNQPQHF
d_call: TRBD2; v_call: TRBV5-1; clone_size: -; j_call: TRBJ2-3; cdr3_nt: TGCGCCACTGGAAACGGGGGGATCACAGATACGCAGTATTTT; cdr3_aa: CATGNGGITDTQYF
d_call: -; v_call: TRBV19; clone_size: -; j_call: TRBJ1-1; cdr3_nt: TGTGCCACCAGCATGGGGGCAAGAAACACTGAAGCTTTCTTT; cdr3_aa: CATSMGARNTEAFF
d_call: TRBD1; v_call: TRBV12-5; clone_size: -; j_call: TRBJ1-4; cdr3_nt: TGTGCTAGTGGATCCCGGACAGGGGGCGATGAAAAACTGTTTTTT; cdr3_aa: CASGSRTGGDEKLFF
d_call: -; v_call: TRBV3-1/TRBV3-2; clone_size: -; j_call: TRBJ2-2; cdr3_nt: TGTGCCAGCAGCCAGGCTAGAGGCACCGGGGAGCTGTTTTTT; cdr3_aa: CASSQARGTGELFF
d_call: -; v_call: TRBV2; clone_size: -; j_call: TRBJ1-2; cdr3_nt: TGTGCCAGCAGTGATTCCGGGGGCTATGGCTACACCTTC; cdr3_aa: CASSDSGGYGYTF
d_call: TRBD1; v_call: TRBV5-1; clone_size: -; j_call: TRBJ2-2; cdr3_nt: TGCGCCAGCAGCCCGAGGACAGGGTCGAACACCGGGGAGCTGTTTTTT; cdr3_aa: CASSPRTGSNTGELFF
d_call: -; v_call: TRBV9; clone_size: -; j_call: TRBJ1-1; cdr3_nt: TGTGCCAGCAGCCGGGTGAACACTGAAGCTTTCTTT; cdr3_aa: CASSRVNTEAFF
d_call: -; v_call: TRBV10-3; clone_size: few; j_call: TRBJ1-2; cdr3_nt: TGTGCCATCAGTGAGTCAAGTGAAGGGGCCTATGGCTACACCTTC; cdr3_aa: CAISESSEGAYGYTF
d_call: -; v_call: TRBV12-5; clone_size: -; j_call: TRBJ1-6; cdr3_nt: TGTGCTAGTGGTTTCCAGAACGGGTTCAATTCACCCCTCCACTTT; cdr3_aa: CASGFQNGFNSPLHF
d_call: TRBD1; v_call: TRBV2; clone_size: -; j_call: TRBJ1-1; cdr3_nt: TGTGCCAGCAGGGGGGACAGGGGGCGCGTCTTGGTAGACACTGAAGCTTTCTTT; cdr3_aa: CASRGDRGRVLVDTEAFF
d_call: -; v_call: TRBV6-5; clone_size: -; j_call: TRBJ1-5; cdr3_nt: TGTGCCAGCAGTAATCCAGGGAATCAGCCCCAGCATTTT; cdr3_aa: CASSNPGNQPQHF
d_call: TRBD2; v_call: TRBV12-5; clone_size: -; j_call: TRBJ2-5; cdr3_nt: TGTGCTAGTGGTTTAGGGAGGGGAGAGACCCAGTACTTC; cdr3_aa: CASGLGRGETQYF
d_call: -; v_call: TRBV29-1; clone_size: -; j_call: TRBJ2-2; cdr3_nt: TGCAGCGTTGACAGGGACACCGGGGAGCTGTTTTTT; cdr3_aa: CSVDRDTGELFF
d_call: -; v_call: TRBV3-1/TRBV3-2; clone_size: -; j_call: TRBJ1-2; cdr3_nt: TGTGCCAGCAGCCAAGATTCGGGATCTGGCTACACCTTC; cdr3_aa: CASSQDSGSGYTF
d_call: -; v_call: TRBV5-8; clone_size: -; j_call: TRBJ1-1; cdr3_nt: TGTGCCAGCAGCTTAGTACAGGGAGCCACTGAAGCTTTCTTT; cdr3_aa: CASSLVQGATEAFF
d_call: TRBD2; v_call: TRBV5-6; clone_size: -; j_call: TRBJ2-5; cdr3_nt: TGTGCCAGCAGCTTGGTCCCTAGCGGGGGCCAAGAGACCCAGTACTTC; cdr3_aa: CASSLVPSGGQETQYF
d_call: -; v_call: TRBV2; clone_size: -; j_call: TRBJ2-7; cdr3_nt: TGTGCCAGCTGGTTGACTTCCTACGAGCAGTACTTC; cdr3_aa: CASWLTSYEQYF
d_call: TRBD1; v_call: TRBV6-5; clone_size: few; j_call: TRBJ1-6; cdr3_nt: TGTGCCAGCAGGGAGGGGGCGGAGGGCTATTCACCCCTCCACTTT; cdr3_aa: CASREGAEGYSPLHF
d_call: -; v_call: TRBV3-1/TRBV3-2; clone_size: many; j_call: TRBJ2-5; cdr3_nt: TGTGCCAGCAGCCGAATCACTAGCAGTCAAGAGACCCAGTACTTC; cdr3_aa: CASSRITSSQETQYF
d_call: -; v_call: TRBV30; clone_size: -; j_call: TRBJ2-3; cdr3_nt: TGTGCCTGGAGTGAAGAGGCGTGGGATACGCAGTATTTT; cdr3_aa: CAWSEEAWDTQYF
d_call: -; v_call: TRBV9; clone_size: -; j_call: TRBJ2-7; cdr3_nt: TGTGCCAGCAGCGTAGACCCAGCGGGTTACTCCTACGAGCAGTACTTC; cdr3_aa: CASSVDPAGYSYEQYF
d_call: TRBD2; v_call: TRBV2; clone_size: -; j_call: TRBJ2-3; cdr3_nt: TGTGCCAGCACCCCGGGACTAGGTACAGATACGCAGTATTTT; cdr3_aa: CASTPGLGTDTQYF
d_call: TRBD1; v_call: TRBV12-5; clone_size: -; j_call: TRBJ1-1; cdr3_nt: TGTGCTAGTGGTTTGTCAACTCCAGGGGGCAGTACTGAAGCTTTCTTT; cdr3_aa: CASGLSTPGGSTEAFF
d_call: TRBD1; v_call: TRBV5-1; clone_size: -; j_call: TRBJ2-5; cdr3_nt: TGCGCCAGCAGCCCGGGACAGTCATCTCAGAGGGAGACCCAGTACTTC; cdr3_aa: CASSPGQSSQRETQYF
d_call: TRBD1; v_call: TRBV7-6; clone_size: once; j_call: TRBJ1-2; cdr3_nt: TGTGCCAGCAGCCCTTACCAGGGGGCCGGCTATGGCTACACCTTC; cdr3_aa: CASSPYQGAGYGYTF
d_call: -; v_call: TRBV30; clone_size: -; j_call: TRBJ1-1; cdr3_nt: TGTGCCTGGAGTGCAGGGCGAGACACTGAAGCTTTCTTT; cdr3_aa: CAWSAGRDTEAFF